These 19 T cell receptor beta chains came from one sample sequenced in a study of monozygotic twins with cystic fibrosis. Using immunoSEQ multiplex PCR, the repertoire was profiled, and TCRdb retains in-frame clones only, with some absent. The sample shows about 35,000 clones, roughly three fifths of them seen only once. Input material: blood. The receptors originated from a girl aged 5-17 years with cystic fibrosis.

This sequence joins TRBV6-5 and TRBJ1-2; the D is unclear. This CDR3 has 13 amino acids. Germline CDR1 reads MNHEY; CDR2 reads SVGAGI. The V end was cut by 4 bases, the J end by 0 bases, with 6 bases between. The CDR3 sequence: CASSLGPNYGYTF. CDR3 DNA: TGTGCCAGCAGTTTGGGCCCTAACTATGGCTACACCTTC.

This clone was seen more than once but under ten times. This rearrangement joins TRBV2 to TRBJ2-7, with D hard to call. Germline V gives CDR1 SNHLY, CDR2 FYNNEI. This CDR3 contains 11 residues. Trimming shortened V by 5 bases and J by 6 bases, and 8 bases separated the two germline ends. The DNA of the CDR3 is TGTGCCAGCAGTCTAACAGTCGAGCAGTACGTC. Residues: CASSLTVEQYV.

The chain links TRBV4-1 to TRBJ2-6, with D hard to call. V lost 4 bases and J 6 bases, leaving 28 bases between the germline ends. This CDR3 is 20 amino acids long. The germline V gene encodes CDR1 MGHRA and CDR2 YSYEKL. DNA of the CDR3: TGCGCCAGCAGCCCGGGCGGCGCGGCAGCCACCTCGTCCATGGCCAACGTCCTGACTTTC. Translation gives CASSPGGAAATSSMANVLTF.

The rearrangement joins TRBV7-2 to TRBJ1-1, with TRBD1 matching over 10 bases. V shed 7 bases, J shed 5 bases, and the junction held 7 bases outside the gene matches. The CDR3 has 14 amino acids. CDR1 and CDR2 from the germline V gene are SGHTA and FQGNSA. The CDR3 sequence: CASNRLGQGTEAFF. DNA of the CDR3: TGTGCCAGCAACAGACTGGGACAGGGGACTGAAGCTTTCTTT.

V and J are TRBV5-4 and TRBJ1-1; D may be TRBD1 (5 bases). The CDR3 is 16 residues long. Trimming took off 7 bases at V and 0 bases at J, with 19 bases between the two ends. Germline CDR1 and CDR2: SGHNT and YYREEE (reference sequence). CDR3 protein: CASSRGAGQMNTEAFF. CDR3 coding DNA: TGTGCCAGCTCCCGGGGAGCGGGGCAGATGAACACTGAAGCTTTCTTT.

CDR3 nucleotides: TGTGCCAGCAGTGAATTCGCAGGGGGCGTCGGGGAGCTGTTTTTT. This encodes CASSEFAGGVGELFF. V is TRBV25-1 and J is TRBJ2-2; the match to TRBD1 covers 8 bases. V shed 1 base, J shed 7 bases, and the junction held 5 bases outside the gene matches. Germline V gene lookup returns CDR1 MGHDK and CDR2 SYGVNS. This CDR3 contains 15 residues.

The chain combines TRBV19 with TRBJ1-1; 12 bases map to TRBD1. Germline CDR1 is LNHDA and CDR2 is SQIVND (reference sequence). This CDR3 is built from 15 residues. The ends lost 10 bases at V and 4 bases at J; junction bases unmatched: 10. The CDR3 loop reads CATRDRGHEGTEAFF. The DNA of the CDR3 is TGTGCCACCAGGGACAGGGGGCATGAGGGCACTGAAGCTTTCTTT.

V gene TRBV25-1 combines with J gene TRBJ1-4, with TRBD1 matching 9 bases. CDR3 length: 16 residues. Germline V gene data show CDR1 as MGHDK and CDR2 as SYGVNS. V shed 2 bases and J 6 bases; nucleotides not matched to a gene: 7. CDR3 in amino acids: CASSEARTGEHEKLFF. Written as DNA, the CDR3 is TGTGCCAGCAGTGAAGCCCGGACAGGGGAACATGAAAAACTGTTTTTT.

In its sample, this clone was seen a few times. The rearrangement uses TRBV2 and TRBJ1-5, with 7 bases fitting TRBD1. The CDR3 loop spans 13 amino acids. Germline trimming cut 7 bases from V and 3 bases from J; bases unmatched to any gene: 3. CDR1 and CDR2 (germline): SNHLY, FYNNEI. For the CDR3, the DNA is TGTGCCAGCACGGGACAGTTCAATCAGCCCCAGCATTTT. This sequence encodes CASTGQFNQPQHF.

There are a few counts of this clone. The genes are TRBV2 and TRBJ2-1; D remains unclear. CDR3 length: 12 amino acids. Germline V gene lookup returns CDR1 SNHLY and CDR2 FYNNEI. Trimming pared 4 bases from V and 6 bases from J, leaving 7 bases between. Written as DNA, the CDR3 is TGTGCCAGCAGTGGTTCGGTCAATGAGCAGTTCTTC. Its protein product is CASSGSVNEQFF.

The rearrangement uses TRBV6-5 and TRBJ1-5; D possibly corresponds to TRBD1 (5 bases). Trimming pared 0 bases from V and 7 bases from J, leaving 13 bases between. Looked up from germline, CDR1 is MNHEY and CDR2 is SVGAGI. The length of the CDR3 is 15 residues. CDR3 DNA sequence: TGTGCCAGCAGTTACTCCTCAGGGATGCGGCAGCCCCAGCATTTT. It translates to CASSYSSGMRQPQHF.

The chain employs TRBV6-5 and TRBJ1-2, with 7 bases lining up with TRBD1. V lost 4 bases, J lost 4 bases, and 6 bases stayed unmatched. The CDR3 loop spans 14 amino acids. Germline lookup yields CDR1 MNHEY and CDR2 SVGAGI. CDR3 in amino acids: CASSFGQAPYGYTF. CDR3 DNA: TGTGCCAGCAGTTTTGGACAGGCCCCCTATGGCTACACCTTC.

V gene TRBV5-8 combines with J gene TRBJ1-5; no reliable D call. V shed 1 base and J shed 5 bases, with 7 bases lying between them. The CDR3 consists of 13 residues. Germline CDR1 reads SGHTS; CDR2 reads YDEGEE. CDR3 coding DNA: TGTGCCAGCAGCTTGTGGGGTTATCAGCCCCAGCATTTT. Protein sequence: CASSLWGYQPQHF.

Only a few counts were recorded for this clone. The rearrangement joins TRBV18 to TRBJ2-1; 9 bases are a match to TRBD2. Trimming at V came to 2 bases and at J to 4 bases, leaving 9 bases not matched to a gene. CDR1 KGHSH and CDR2 LQKENI come from the germline V gene. The CDR3 extends over 17 amino acids. CDR3 nucleotides: TGTGCCAGCTCACCAGCCTTTCGTCTAGCGGGGTACAATGAGCAGTTCTTC. Its translation is CASSPAFRLAGYNEQFF.

This rearrangement joins TRBV7-9 to TRBJ2-1; 9 nucleotides align to TRBD2. CDR3 size: 15 residues. The J segment lost 7 bases and the V segment lost 11 bases, leaving 15 bases of the junction unmatched. The V gene's germline CDR1 is SEHNR and CDR2 FQNEAQ (reference sequence). The CDR3 region has the DNA TGTGCCGCTGGGGGTAGCGGGAGCCTGCAGAATGAGCAGTTCTTC. It codes for CAAGGSGSLQNEQFF.

For the CDR3, the DNA is TGTGCCAGCAGTGGCGGGACTAGCGGGAGAGGCGAGCAGTACGTC. Its translation is CASSGGTSGRGEQYV. The V and J genes are TRBV27 and TRBJ2-7; the match to TRBD2 covers 14 bases. CDR3 size: 15 residues. CDR1 is MNHEY, CDR2 SMNVEV, per germline (reference sequence). V lost 5 bases, J lost 6 bases, and 6 bases stayed unmatched.

The chain couples TRBV18 to TRBJ1-2; 9 bases match TRBD1. CDR3 length equals 18 residues. Germline V gene lookup returns CDR1 KGHSH and CDR2 LQKENI. After removal of 1 base from V and 7 bases from J, the junction contained 16 bases not matched to a gene. CDR3 nucleotides: TGTGCCAGCTCACCACAGGGTCCTAGCACAGGGGGCTTCGGTGGCTACACCTTC. This sequence encodes CASSPQGPSTGGFGGYTF. The full variable domain, completed using reference TRBV18 and TRBJ1-2, is NAGVMQNPRHLVRRRGQEARLRCSPMKGHSHVYWYRQLPEEGLKFMVYLQKENIIDESGMPKERFSAEFPKEGPSILRIQQVVRGDSAAYFCASSPQGPSTGGFGGYTFGSGTRLTVV.

The chain couples TRBV4-3 to TRBJ2-3, with 10 bases matching TRBD2. This CDR3 is 18 amino acids long. From germline, CDR1 is LGHNA and CDR2 YSLEER. Trimming cost V 0 bases and J 1 base; bases outside gene matches: 7. This chain's CDR3 is CASSQEVAGGPGTDTQYF. The DNA of the CDR3 is TGCGCCAGCAGCCAAGAGGTAGCGGGAGGCCCAGGCACAGATACGCAGTATTTT.

V gene TRBV9 combines with J gene TRBJ1-2, with D perhaps TRBD1 (6 bases). The CDR3 extends over 15 amino acids. The germline V gene encodes CDR1 SGDLS and CDR2 YYNGEE. The V end was cut by 3 bases, the J end by 4 bases, with 16 bases between. CDR3: CASSDFGGLGYGYTF. CDR3 bases: TGTGCCAGCAGCGACTTTGGGGGGCTCGGCTATGGCTACACCTTC.